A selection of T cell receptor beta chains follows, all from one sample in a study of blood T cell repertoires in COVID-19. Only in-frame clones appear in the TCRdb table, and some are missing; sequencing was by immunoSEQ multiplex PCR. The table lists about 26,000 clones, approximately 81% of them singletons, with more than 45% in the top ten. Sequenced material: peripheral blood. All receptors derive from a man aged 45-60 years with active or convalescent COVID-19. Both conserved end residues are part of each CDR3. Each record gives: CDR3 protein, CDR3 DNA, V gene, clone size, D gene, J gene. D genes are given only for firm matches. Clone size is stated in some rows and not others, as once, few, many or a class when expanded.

CDR3 protein: CASSPETARQPQHF
CDR3 DNA: TGTGCCAGCAGCCCCGAGACCGCCAGGCAGCCCCAGCATTTT
V gene: TRBV6-5
clone size: NA
D gene: NA
J gene: TRBJ1-5

CDR3 protein: CASSETAPGNNQPQHF
CDR3 DNA: TGTGCCAGCAGTGAGACCGCCCCGGGAAACAATCAGCCCCAGCATTTT
V gene: TRBV25-1
clone size: NA
D gene: NA
J gene: TRBJ1-5

CDR3 protein: CASSHNRGQGGGNQPQHF
CDR3 DNA: TGCGCCAGCAGCCACAACCGGGGACAGGGTGGCGGCAATCAGCCCCAGCATTTT
V gene: TRBV4-1
clone size: NA
D gene: TRBD1
J gene: TRBJ1-5

CDR3 protein: CASRPPSVYEQYF
CDR3 DNA: TGTGCCAGCCGGCCACCTAGTGTCTACGAGCAGTACTTC
V gene: TRBV2
clone size: once
D gene: NA
J gene: TRBJ2-7

CDR3 protein: CASSPTGGGNTIYF
CDR3 DNA: TGTGCCAGCAGTCCCACAGGGGGCGGAAACACCATATATTTT
V gene: TRBV9
clone size: NA
D gene: TRBD1
J gene: TRBJ1-3

CDR3 protein: CASSLGTLLGETQYF
CDR3 DNA: TGTGCCAGCAGCTTAGGTACTCTCCTTGGTGAGACCCAGTACTTC
V gene: TRBV11-2
clone size: NA
D gene: NA
J gene: TRBJ2-5

CDR3 protein: CASSHRGSNEKLFF
CDR3 DNA: TGTGCCAGCAGTCACAGGGGTTCTAATGAAAAACTGTTTTTT
V gene: TRBV28
clone size: NA
D gene: TRBD1
J gene: TRBJ1-4

CDR3 protein: CSASGHGGTGELFF
CDR3 DNA: TGCAGCGCGTCCGGTCACGGGGGGACCGGGGAGCTGTTTTTT
V gene: TRBV29-1
clone size: NA
D gene: TRBD2
J gene: TRBJ2-2

CDR3 protein: CASSQSSGSLGEQFF
CDR3 DNA: TGTGCCAGCAGCCAATCTAGCGGGAGCCTGGGTGAGCAGTTCTTC
V gene: TRBV11-2
clone size: NA
D gene: TRBD2
J gene: TRBJ2-1

CDR3 protein: CASSGLAGTRDPQYF
CDR3 DNA: TGCGCCAGCAGCGGATTAGCGGGAACAAGAGACCCCCAGTACTTC
V gene: TRBV5-1
clone size: once
D gene: TRBD2
J gene: TRBJ2-5

CDR3 protein: CASSGSWAGELFF
CDR3 DNA: TGTGCCAGCAGTGGGTCGTGGGCGGGGGAGCTGTTTTTT
V gene: TRBV2
clone size: NA
D gene: NA
J gene: TRBJ2-2

CDR3 protein: CATSSLAGGHEQFF
CDR3 DNA: TGTGCCACCAGTAGTCTAGCGGGAGGGCATGAGCAGTTCTTC
V gene: TRBV24-1
clone size: NA
D gene: TRBD2
J gene: TRBJ2-1

CDR3 protein: CAISELGQSKLGGYTF
CDR3 DNA: TGTGCCATCAGTGAGTTGGGACAGTCTAAGCTGGGTGGCTACACCTTC
V gene: TRBV10-3
clone size: NA
D gene: TRBD1
J gene: TRBJ1-2

CDR3 protein: CASSLPWPANYGYTF
CDR3 DNA: TGTGCCAGCAGCTTACCCTGGCCAGCTAACTATGGCTACACCTTC
V gene: TRBV7-8
clone size: NA
D gene: NA
J gene: TRBJ1-2

CDR3 protein: CASSQEGTGEYGYTF
CDR3 DNA: TGTGCCAGCAGCCAAGAAGGGACAGGAGAGTATGGCTACACCTTC
V gene: TRBV4-2
clone size: NA
D gene: TRBD1
J gene: TRBJ1-2

CDR3 protein: CASNERGDSGANVLTF
CDR3 DNA: TGCGCCAGCAACGAGCGGGGGGACTCTGGGGCCAACGTCCTGACTTTC
V gene: TRBV5-1
clone size: NA
D gene: TRBD2
J gene: TRBJ2-6

CDR3 protein: CASSPYPVGGEQYF
CDR3 DNA: TGCGCCAGCAGCCCCTACCCCGTAGGGGGCGAGCAGTACTTC
V gene: TRBV4-1
clone size: NA
D gene: NA
J gene: TRBJ2-7

CDR3 protein: CASSFGTGSYEQYF
CDR3 DNA: TGTGCCAGCAGCTTCGGGACAGGGTCCTACGAGCAGTACTTC
V gene: TRBV11-2
clone size: NA
D gene: TRBD1
J gene: TRBJ2-7

CDR3 protein: CASTPGDRSIKTF
CDR3 DNA: TGTGCCAGTACCCCTGGGGACAGGTCGATAAAAACCTTC
V gene: TRBV28
clone size: NA
D gene: TRBD1
J gene: TRBJ1-2

CDR3 protein: CASSSVNLARQYF
CDR3 DNA: TGTGCCAGCAGTTCCGTAAACCTAGCACGTCAGTACTTC
V gene: TRBV12-3/TRBV12-4
clone size: NA
D gene: NA
J gene: TRBJ2-4

CDR3 protein: CASSSEDTQYF
CDR3 DNA: TGTGCCAGCAGCTCGGAGGATACGCAGTATTTT
V gene: TRBV6-6
clone size: NA
D gene: NA
J gene: TRBJ2-3

CDR3 protein: CASSPGTIAGANVLTF
CDR3 DNA: TGTGCCAGCAGCCCGGGTACGATCGCTGGGGCCAACGTCCTGACTTTC
V gene: TRBV9
clone size: NA
D gene: NA
J gene: TRBJ2-6

CDR3 protein: CASSINQATDTQYF
CDR3 DNA: TGTGCCAGCAGCATCAATCAGGCCACAGATACGCAGTATTTT
V gene: TRBV7-9
clone size: NA
D gene: NA
J gene: TRBJ2-3

CDR3 protein: CASGSGTQDTEAFF
CDR3 DNA: TGCGCCAGTGGATCCGGGACACAAGACACTGAAGCTTTCTTT
V gene: TRBV5-1
clone size: NA
D gene: NA
J gene: TRBJ1-1

CDR3 protein: CASSPLRGRGETQYF
CDR3 DNA: TGTGCCAGTAGTCCCTTGAGAGGCCGTGGAGAGACCCAGTACTTC
V gene: TRBV19
clone size: NA
D gene: NA
J gene: TRBJ2-5

CDR3 protein: CSALIRGNQPQHF
CDR3 DNA: TGCAGCGCCCTTATAAGGGGGAATCAGCCCCAGCATTTT
V gene: TRBV29-1
clone size: NA
D gene: NA
J gene: TRBJ1-5

CDR3 protein: CASSLGLAETLFF
CDR3 DNA: TGTGCCAGCAGCTTAGGTCTAGCCGAGACCCTGTTCTTC
V gene: TRBV7-6
clone size: NA
D gene: NA
J gene: TRBJ2-1

CDR3 protein: CASSSQGPYEQYF
CDR3 DNA: TGTGCCAGCAGTTCCCAGGGGCCCTACGAGCAGTACTTC
V gene: TRBV28
clone size: few
D gene: NA
J gene: TRBJ2-7

CDR3 protein: CASSLGVGAGWTQYF
CDR3 DNA: TGTGCCAGCAGCTTAGGGGTGGGGGCAGGGTGGACCCAGTACTTC
V gene: TRBV11-2
clone size: NA
D gene: NA
J gene: TRBJ2-5

CDR3 protein: CASSSLAAGELFF
CDR3 DNA: TGTGCCAGCAGCTCTCTAGCGGCCGGGGAGCTGTTTTTT
V gene: TRBV7-9
clone size: NA
D gene: TRBD2
J gene: TRBJ2-2

CDR3 protein: CASRVLGLTNTEAFF
CDR3 DNA: TGTGCCAGCAGGGTCCTTGGACTTACGAACACTGAAGCTTTCTTT
V gene: TRBV27
clone size: NA
D gene: NA
J gene: TRBJ1-1

CDR3 protein: CASSVGPGDTYEQYF
CDR3 DNA: TGTGCCAGCAGCGTAGGTCCAGGGGACACCTACGAGCAGTACTTC
V gene: TRBV9
clone size: NA
D gene: NA
J gene: TRBJ2-7

CDR3 protein: CAISVGRGYYEQYF
CDR3 DNA: TGTGCCATCAGTGTGGGACGGGGGTACTACGAGCAGTACTTC
V gene: TRBV10-3
clone size: NA
D gene: NA
J gene: TRBJ2-7

CDR3 protein: CASSARTGSGSPLHF
CDR3 DNA: TGTGCCAGCAGCGCCCGGACAGGGAGTGGTTCACCCCTCCACTTT
V gene: TRBV9
clone size: once
D gene: TRBD1
J gene: TRBJ1-6

CDR3 protein: CASSLSWSGEAFF
CDR3 DNA: TGTGCCAGCAGTTTATCGTGGTCGGGGGAAGCTTTCTTT
V gene: TRBV27
clone size: NA
D gene: NA
J gene: TRBJ1-1

CDR3 protein: CASSERWRNSNQPQHF
CDR3 DNA: TGTGCCAGCAGTGAACGGTGGAGGAATAGCAATCAGCCCCAGCATTTT
V gene: TRBV6-1
clone size: NA
D gene: NA
J gene: TRBJ1-5

CDR3 protein: CASSSGLAGGANEQFF
CDR3 DNA: TGTGCCAGCAGCTCCGGACTAGCGGGAGGGGCCAATGAGCAGTTCTTC
V gene: TRBV11-3
clone size: NA
D gene: TRBD2
J gene: TRBJ2-1

CDR3 protein: CATSRAGGGTDTQYF
CDR3 DNA: TGTGCCACCTCGAGGGCGGGAGGTGGCACAGATACGCAGTATTTT
V gene: TRBV6-5
clone size: NA
D gene: TRBD2
J gene: TRBJ2-3

CDR3 protein: CASSYGGGINEKLFF
CDR3 DNA: TGTGCCAGCAGTTACGGGGGGGGGATTAATGAAAAACTGTTTTTT
V gene: TRBV6-5
clone size: NA
D gene: NA
J gene: TRBJ1-4

CDR3 protein: CASSFDRGSETQYF
CDR3 DNA: TGCGCCAGCAGCTTTGACAGGGGGTCAGAGACCCAGTACTTC
V gene: TRBV5-1
clone size: NA
D gene: TRBD1
J gene: TRBJ2-5

CDR3 protein: CASSFFQGDTGELFF
CDR3 DNA: TGTGCCAGCAGCTTTTTCCAGGGGGACACCGGGGAGCTGTTTTTT
V gene: TRBV7-3
clone size: NA
D gene: TRBD1
J gene: TRBJ2-2

CDR3 protein: CASSFDTGDTEAFF
CDR3 DNA: TGCGCCAGCAGCTTCGATACAGGGGACACTGAAGCTTTCTTT
V gene: TRBV5-1
clone size: once
D gene: TRBD1
J gene: TRBJ1-1

CDR3 protein: CASSLVTGGRETQYF
CDR3 DNA: TGCGCCAGCAGCTTGGTGACAGGGGGAAGAGAGACCCAGTACTTC
V gene: TRBV5-1
clone size: NA
D gene: TRBD1
J gene: TRBJ2-5

CDR3 protein: CATSNRGVGTDTQYF
CDR3 DNA: TGTGCCACCTCCAACAGGGGAGTTGGTACAGATACGCAGTATTTT
V gene: TRBV10-3
clone size: NA
D gene: TRBD1
J gene: TRBJ2-3

CDR3 protein: CASSYGTDYGYTF
CDR3 DNA: TGTGCCAGCAGCTACGGGACAGACTATGGCTACACCTTC
V gene: TRBV7-9
clone size: NA
D gene: TRBD1
J gene: TRBJ1-2

CDR3 protein: CASSELRTAATNEKLFF
CDR3 DNA: TGTGCCAGCAGTGAACTACGGACAGCCGCAACTAATGAAAAACTGTTTTTT
V gene: TRBV25-1
clone size: NA
D gene: NA
J gene: TRBJ1-4